This is a list of T cell receptor beta chains from one sample in a study of shared clonotypes between healthy human individuals. Using immunoSEQ multiplex PCR, the repertoire was profiled, and TCRdb retains in-frame clones only, with some absent. Of about half a million clones listed, around 80% were seen once; the top ten hold around 12%. Sequences were obtained from PBMCs. These receptors were collected from a middle-aged woman in good health. Some clones in this sample may be carry-over from other donors' samples. CDR3s leave out the opening cysteine and the closing phenylalanine or tryptophan. Each record gives: V gene, J gene, CDR3 protein.

TRBV12-5	TRBJ2-2	ASGLGRGTTGELF
TRBV5-6	TRBJ1-1	ASSLVGANTEAF
TRBV11-2	TRBJ1-1	ASSSNQGGGTEAF
TRBV7-9	TRBJ2-5	ASSPRGRGRETQY
TRBV5-6	TRBJ2-5	ASSNTGAGETQY
TRBV5-1	TRBJ2-1	ASSTPARAYNEQF
TRBV15	TRBJ2-3	ATSSGNVPSTDTQY
TRBV9	TRBJ2-1	ASSVGGRGTYNEQF
TRBV19	TRBJ1-1	ASSIWGQGHTEAF
TRBV14	TRBJ2-5	ASSHALERFRETQY
TRBV5-1	TRBJ2-1	ASSLGVDPKVNEQF
TRBV11-2	TRBJ2-2	ASSLAQGLF
TRBV7-9	TRBJ1-2	ASNPPSGDGYT
TRBV27	TRBJ2-1	ASRIGTSGGNEQF
TRBV7-3	TRBJ2-7	ASSLNRGNNEQY
TRBV18	TRBJ2-1	ASSPGTFEQF
TRBV27	TRBJ2-7	ASAWQPSYEQY
TRBV2	TRBJ1-4	VSRTGQGEKLF
TRBV28	TRBJ2-2	ASSLKRAGELF
TRBV18	TRBJ1-2	ASSPPRPGEGYT
TRBV28	TRBJ1-5	ASSVPPWGASNQPQH
TRBV7-9	TRBJ1-6	ASSLAGQGHSPLH
TRBV6-7	TRBJ2-1	ASTWGAGEF
TRBV7-2	TRBJ2-4	ASSPSLAKNIQY
TRBV5-1	TRBJ2-1	ASRRGPSYNEQF
TRBV5-1	TRBJ2-5	ASSLENLSRETQY
TRBV7-6	TRBJ1-1	ASTKEGRDTEAF
TRBV2	TRBJ2-2	ASSSTRGRENTGELF